These 5 T cell receptor beta chains were sequenced from one sample in a study of T cells in Graves' hyperthyroidism and ophthalmopathy. Amplification of TCR beta CDR3 regions was performed using RNA transcripts as template. With the HTBI primer set, the TCR CDR3 went through a first round of RT-PCR. TCRdb recomputed calls from the multiplex PCR reads with MiXCR, one row per CDR3 protein. Among hundreds of thousands of distinct CDR3 sequences, 15% to 20% were seen once, and the ten largest hold 47%. Sequencing used blood. All receptors derive from a man aged 35 to 55 with Graves' ophthalmopathy.

This clonotype was found a few times. The chain has TRBV9 and TRBJ2-5; 13 bases agree with TRBD2. J lost 3 bases, V lost 2 bases, and 1 base had no gene match. Germline lookup yields CDR1 SGDLS and CDR2 YYNGEE. The CDR3 covers 15 residues. The CDR3 is CASSVGTSGEETQYF. CDR3 sequence (DNA): TGTGCCAGCAGCGTCGGGACTAGCGGGGAAGAGACCCAGTACTTC.

The chain joins TRBV9 to TRBJ2-1, with TRBD1 matching over 8 bases. Germline lookup yields CDR1 SGDLS and CDR2 YYNGEE. V gave up 3 bases and J gave up 6 bases; unmatched junction bases: 5. This CDR3 is built from 14 residues. CDR3 bases: TGTGCCAGCAGCGATCCAGGGGGCATCAATGAGCAGTTCTTC. It translates to CASSDPGGINEQFF.

This rearrangement joins TRBV7-2 to TRBJ2-5, with 12 nucleotides matching TRBD2. CDR1 and CDR2 (germline): SGHTA, FQGNSA. The CDR3 length is 17 residues. Losses at the gene ends were 3 bases for V and 1 base for J; bases not matched to a gene: 6. This CDR3 reads CASSFGLAGSSQETQYF. The CDR3, as DNA: TGTGCCAGCAGCTTCGGACTAGCGGGATCCTCCCAAGAGACCCAGTACTTC.

This clonotype was found a few times. This chain links TRBV27 with TRBJ1-2, with D tentatively TRBD1 (5 bases). V lost 5 bases and J 2 bases, leaving 12 bases between the germline ends. Germline lookup yields CDR1 MNHEY and CDR2 SMNVEV (reference sequence). The CDR3 covers 14 residues. For the CDR3, the DNA is TGTGCCAGCAGTCTTCTCGACAGCAACTATGGCTACACCTTC. Its translation: CASSLLDSNYGYTF.

This clonotype was found a few times. The chain couples TRBV5-1 to TRBJ2-3; TRBD2 matches 7 bases. The CDR3 is made up of 13 amino acids. The trim removed 9 bases at V and 0 bases at J, leaving 4 bases unmatched. CDR1 and CDR2 from the germline V gene are SGHRS and YFSETQ. CDR3 region: CATRSGSTDTQYF. The DNA for the CDR3 is TGCGCCACCCGTAGCGGGAGCACAGATACGCAGTATTTT.